Sequencing of this T cell receptor (beta chain) was carried out in a study of blood T cell repertoires in COVID-19. Study context: From the United States, Italy and Spain came samples of acute and convalescent COVID-19. Nucleic acid was either cDNA or gDNA, and it came from T cells, B-cell-depleted T cells, or PBMCs.

Source study methods: The assay estimated nucleated cells by amplifying reference gene primers. Assay: immunoSEQ multiplex PCR; the TCRdb copy retains only in-frame clones and omits some. The V and J calls and clone size were taken over from that table, and D and trimming were inferred from the DNA. This table has tens of thousands of clones, around 90% appearing once. The receptor comes from a human donor in a cohort sampled during active COVID-19. The sample taken for sequencing was peripheral blood.

CDR3 region: CASSFTGGFGSTGELFF. CDR3 coding DNA: TGTGCCAGCAGTTTCACAGGGGGCTTTGGGTCCACCGGGGAGCTGTTTTTT. The chain is built from TRBV2 and TRBJ2-2; 9 positions agree with TRBD1. The CDR3 has 17 residues. Unmatched junction bases numbered 11, after V lost 5 bases and J lost 4 bases. Germline CDR1 reads SNHLY; CDR2 reads FYNNEI.